This T cell receptor (beta chain) derives from a study of blood T cell repertoires in COVID-19 (dated by TCRdb to about 2020). Broadly, across the study: Collaborator samples came from the United States, Italy and Spain and covered acute and convalescent phases of COVID-19. The prospective study material was composed of cDNA or gDNA derived from T cells, B-cell-depleted T cells, or PBMCs. The dataset comprised deeply sampled blood TCRbeta repertoires from subjects exposed to, actively infected with, or recovered from COVID-19. A freely available public database, intended as a resource for researchers studying the immune response to SARS-CoV-2, is where the repertoires were released. Samples came from the ongoing ImmuneRACE study (first 160 participants) plus 1,254 subjects from 6 global collaborators. A de-identified subject ID, COVID-19 status, age in years and sex were almost always included in the sample metadata. Where available, HLA class I and class II types were obtained from metadata supplied by the sample provider rather than from assay-based typing.

The immunoSEQ Assay, a bias-controlled multiplex PCR, was used to amplify TCRbeta CDR3 regions from genomic DNA. The authors' analysis ran thus. Within the assay, amplification of reference gene primers was used to estimate how many nucleated cells each sample contained. To quantify the absolute abundance of each unique TCRbeta CDR3 rearrangement, sequence reads were collapsed and filtered. Productive Simpson clonality was computed per sample as the square root of Simpson's diversity index over productive rearrangements. TCRdb took this table from immuneACCESS and kept in-frame rearrangements with V and J called. Such tables lack part of the clones; where checked against another copy, unresolved V genes explain under half of the gap, and the rest is unexplained. V, J and clone size are taken as reported in that table, and D and trimming were inferred from the DNA itself. Across this sample there are around 220,000 clones, with 70% to 90% seen only once. In total, the top ten clones hold 1.5% of the sample.

Whole blood was collected in K2EDTA tubes by collaborating institutions according to the institutions' own protocols. Collaborator samples were shipped for TCRbeta analysis as frozen whole blood, isolated PBMCs, or DNA extracted from either sample type. Worth noting for this clone: It has no known antigen specificity. Base qualities are not at hand, and no much larger clone is one base apart.

From its cysteine to its phenylalanine, the CDR3 spans 15 amino acids. The CDR3 DNA has 45 bases and is translated from base 1. The V end gives up 1 base and the J end 8 bases, leaving 4 bases in the junction not matched to a gene. Sequences SGHAT (CDR1) and FQNNGV (CDR2) are obtained from the germline V gene. On the study overall, not on this receptor specifically: Clinical and demographic metadata were provided uncurated, with the amount varying by source and participant.

The sequence links TRBV11-2 to TRBJ1-6; the central 8 bases match TRBD1. The sample comprised peripheral blood. This receptor was obtained from a man between 18 and 29 years old with active or convalescent COVID-19. The DNA is TGTGCCAGCAGCTTAGGGACAGGGCCGGATTCACCCCTCCACTTT. Its translation reads: CASSLGTGPDSPLHF.